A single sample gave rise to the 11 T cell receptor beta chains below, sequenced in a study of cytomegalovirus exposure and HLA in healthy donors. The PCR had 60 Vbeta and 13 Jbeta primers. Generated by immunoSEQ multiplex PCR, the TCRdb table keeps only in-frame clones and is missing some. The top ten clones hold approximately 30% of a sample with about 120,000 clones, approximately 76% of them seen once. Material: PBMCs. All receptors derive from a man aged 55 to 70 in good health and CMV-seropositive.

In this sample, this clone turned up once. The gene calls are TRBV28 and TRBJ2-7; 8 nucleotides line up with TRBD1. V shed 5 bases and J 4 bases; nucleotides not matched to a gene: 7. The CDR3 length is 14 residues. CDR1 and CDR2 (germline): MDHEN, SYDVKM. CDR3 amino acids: CASSNPGGEYEQYF. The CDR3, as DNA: TGTGCCAGCAGTAACCCAGGGGGCGAGTACGAGCAGTACTTC.

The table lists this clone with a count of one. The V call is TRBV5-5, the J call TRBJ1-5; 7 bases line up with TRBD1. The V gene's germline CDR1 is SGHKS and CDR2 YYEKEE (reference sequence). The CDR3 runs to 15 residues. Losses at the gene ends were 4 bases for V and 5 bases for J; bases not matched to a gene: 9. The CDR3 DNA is TGTGCCAGCAGCCCCAATACAGGGGACTATCAGCCCCAGCATTTT. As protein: CASSPNTGDYQPQHF.

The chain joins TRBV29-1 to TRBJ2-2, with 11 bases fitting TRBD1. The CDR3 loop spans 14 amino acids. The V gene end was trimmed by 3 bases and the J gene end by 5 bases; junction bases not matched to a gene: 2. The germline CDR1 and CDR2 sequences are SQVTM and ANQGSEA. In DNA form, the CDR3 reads TGCAGCGTTGAGCGGGACAGGGGGACCGGGGAGCTGTTTTTT. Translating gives CSVERDRGTGELFF.

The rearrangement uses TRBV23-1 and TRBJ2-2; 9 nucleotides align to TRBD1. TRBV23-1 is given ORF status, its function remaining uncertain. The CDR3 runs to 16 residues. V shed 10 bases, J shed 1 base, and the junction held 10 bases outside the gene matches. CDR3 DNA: TGCGCCAACCCGCCCCAGGGACAGGGGAACACCGGGGAGCTGTTTTTT. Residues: CANPPQGQGNTGELFF.

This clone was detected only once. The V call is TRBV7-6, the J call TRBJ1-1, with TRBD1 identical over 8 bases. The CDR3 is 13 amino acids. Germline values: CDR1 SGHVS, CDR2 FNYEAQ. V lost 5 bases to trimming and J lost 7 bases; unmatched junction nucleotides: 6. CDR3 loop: CASSLDRDDEAFF. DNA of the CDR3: TGTGCCAGCAGCCTGGACAGGGATGATGAAGCTTTCTTT. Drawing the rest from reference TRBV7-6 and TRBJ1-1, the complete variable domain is GAGVSQSPRYKVTKRGQDVALRCDPISGHVSLYWYRQALGQGPEFLTYFNYEAQQDKSGLPNDRFSAERPEGSISTLTIQRTEQRDSAMYRCASSLDRDDEAFFGQGTRLTVV.

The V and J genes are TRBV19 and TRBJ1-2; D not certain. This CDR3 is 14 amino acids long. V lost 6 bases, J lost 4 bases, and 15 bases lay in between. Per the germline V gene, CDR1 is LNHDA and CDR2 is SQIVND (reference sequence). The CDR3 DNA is TGTGCCAGTAGCCGGGAGGGCCGGGGCTATGGCTACACCTTC. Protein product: CASSREGRGYGYTF.

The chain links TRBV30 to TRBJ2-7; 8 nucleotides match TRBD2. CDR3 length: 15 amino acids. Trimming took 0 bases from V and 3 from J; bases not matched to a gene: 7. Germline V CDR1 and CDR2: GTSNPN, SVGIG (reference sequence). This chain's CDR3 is CAWSVFAGGFYEQYF. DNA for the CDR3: TGTGCCTGGAGTGTATTTGCGGGGGGCTTCTACGAGCAGTACTTC.

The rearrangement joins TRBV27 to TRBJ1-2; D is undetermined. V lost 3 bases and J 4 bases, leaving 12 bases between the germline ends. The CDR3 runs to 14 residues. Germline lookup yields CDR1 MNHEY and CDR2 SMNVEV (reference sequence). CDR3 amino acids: CASSFAGTIYGYTF. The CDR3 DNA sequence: TGTGCCAGCAGTTTCGCCGGAACTATCTATGGCTACACCTTC.

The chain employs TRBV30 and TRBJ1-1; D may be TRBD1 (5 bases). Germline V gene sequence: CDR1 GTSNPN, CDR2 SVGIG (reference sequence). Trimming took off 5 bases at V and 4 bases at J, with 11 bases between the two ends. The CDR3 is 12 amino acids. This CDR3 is CAWARGVTEAFF. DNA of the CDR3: TGTGCCTGGGCGCGGGGGGTCACTGAAGCTTTCTTT. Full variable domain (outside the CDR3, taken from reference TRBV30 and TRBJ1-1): SQTIHQWPATLVQPVGSPLSLECTVEGTSNPNLYWYRQAAGRGLQLLFYSVGIGQISSEVPQNLSASRPQDRQFILSSKKLLLSDSGFYLCAWARGVTEAFFGQGTRLTVV.

For the CDR3, the DNA is TGTGCCAGCAGCTTAAGGCGGTCTAGCGGGGTAAATGAGCAGTTCTTC. It specifies CASSLRRSSGVNEQFF. J is TRBJ2-1 and V is TRBV14; 9 bases align to TRBD2. V lost 5 bases and J lost 7; bases outside the gene matches: 12. Germline assignment: CDR1 SGHDN and CDR2 FVKESK. The CDR3 consists of 16 residues.

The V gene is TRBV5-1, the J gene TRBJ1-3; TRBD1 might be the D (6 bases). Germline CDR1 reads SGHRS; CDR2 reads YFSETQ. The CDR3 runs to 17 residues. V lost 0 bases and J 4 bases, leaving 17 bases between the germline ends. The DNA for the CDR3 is TGCGCCAGCAGCTTGGCGTCGGCTGGGGACAACGGAAACACCATATATTTT. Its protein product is CASSLASAGDNGNTIYF.